This T cell receptor beta chain was documented in a study of blood T cell repertoires in COVID-19 (dated by TCRdb to about 2020). With regard to the full study: The collaborator samples originated in the United States, Italy and Spain and spanned the acute and convalescent phases of COVID-19. The material from the prospective study consisted of cDNA or gDNA derived from T cells, B-cell-depleted T cells, or PBMCs. Subjects who had been exposed to COVID-19, were actively infected with it, or had recovered from it provided the deeply sampled blood TCRbeta repertoires that made up the dataset. The repertoires were made available in a free public database intended to serve as a resource for research on the immune response to SARS-CoV-2. The samples were drawn from the first 160 participants of the ongoing ImmuneRACE study and from under 1,500 subjects provided by 6 global collaborators. A de-identified subject ID, COVID-19 status, age in years and sex were almost always included in the sample metadata. Where available, HLA class I and class II types were obtained from metadata supplied by the sample provider rather than from assay-based typing. General study outcomes and caveats: The amount of clinical and demographic metadata varied by source and participant and was provided uncurated.

Each collaborating institution followed its own protocols to collect whole blood in K2EDTA tubes. Collaborator samples were shipped for TCRbeta analysis as frozen whole blood, isolated PBMCs, or DNA extracted from either sample type. Details on this clone: It has no known antigen specificity. The sample holds no much larger clone one base away, and base qualities are not on file.

V loses 3 bases of germline sequence and J loses 4 bases, and the interval between the two ends is 12 bases. From its cysteine to its phenylalanine, the CDR3 spans 14 amino acids. The kept DNA is CDR3 alone, 42 bases in frame from the first base. The germline V gene (reference sequence) gives CDR1 as LNHDA and CDR2 as SQIVND. TCRbeta CDR3 regions were amplified from genomic DNA using the immunoSEQ Assay, a bias-controlled multiplex PCR. The original pipeline was this. The number of nucleated cells in each sample was estimated by amplification of reference gene primers within the assay. To quantify the absolute abundance of each unique TCRbeta CDR3 rearrangement, sequence reads were collapsed and filtered. For each sample, productive Simpson clonality was calculated as the square root of Simpson's diversity index across productive rearrangements. The immuneACCESS repertoire file appears here via TCRdb, limited to in-frame rearrangements. These files lack a portion of the clones; in checked studies, under half of the deficit traces to unresolved V genes, and the cause of the others is not known. V, J and clone size reflect that table, while D and trimming were determined from the DNA. Recorded for this sample are around 160,000 clones; approximately 86% of them occurred a single time. Clones ranked in the top ten supply around 8.3% of the sample.

Rearrangement joined TRBV19 to TRBJ1-2, with an unclear D gene assignment. The sample comprised peripheral blood. The sequence came from a man in his 60s with acute or convalescent COVID-19. DNA sequence: TGTGCCAGTAGTATGGTGGCGGTGGGCTATGGCTACACCTTC. This translates into CASSMVAVGYGYTF.